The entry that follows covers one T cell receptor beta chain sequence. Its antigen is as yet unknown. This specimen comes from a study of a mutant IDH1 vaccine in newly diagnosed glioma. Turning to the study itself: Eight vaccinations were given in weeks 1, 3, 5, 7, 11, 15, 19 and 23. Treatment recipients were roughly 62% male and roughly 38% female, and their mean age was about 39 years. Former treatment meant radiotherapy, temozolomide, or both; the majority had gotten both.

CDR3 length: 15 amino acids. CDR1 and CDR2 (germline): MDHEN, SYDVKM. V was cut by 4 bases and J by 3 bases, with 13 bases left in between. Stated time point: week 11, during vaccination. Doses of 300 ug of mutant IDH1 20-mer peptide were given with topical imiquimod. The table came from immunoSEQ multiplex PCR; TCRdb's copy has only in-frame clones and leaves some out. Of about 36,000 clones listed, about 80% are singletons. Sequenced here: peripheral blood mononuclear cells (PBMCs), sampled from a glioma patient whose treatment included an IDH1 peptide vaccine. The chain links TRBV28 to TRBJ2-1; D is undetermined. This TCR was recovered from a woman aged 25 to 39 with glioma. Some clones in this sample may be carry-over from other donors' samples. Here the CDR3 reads CASSSRLYLYNEQFF. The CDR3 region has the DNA TGTGCCAGCAGTTCCAGACTTTATCTCTACAATGAGCAGTTCTTC.